The present TCR beta chain was sequenced within a study of beta chain features in type 1 diabetes. Study results and limitations: All four CD4+ subsets of Type 1 diabetes patients contained TCRB CDR3s that were moderately but significantly shorter.

J was trimmed by 6 bases and V by 3 bases; bases with no gene match: 9. The CDR3 contains 15 residues. The germline V gene has CDR1 SGHTA and CDR2 FQGTGA. This clone appeared a few times. Its antigen is unknown. Each of the sorted populations had a purity greater than 98%. TCRB transcripts that were expressed got sequenced, as all of the isolated RNA had been reverse transcribed. Using immunoSEQ multiplex PCR, the repertoire was profiled, and TCRdb retains in-frame clones only, with some absent. The table has 150,000 to 200,000 clones, about 12% seen once; the top ten hold 0.62%. The J gene is TRBJ1-1, the V gene TRBV7-3; 8 positions match TRBD1. The specimen was central memory CD4+ T cells from blood. The clonotype comes from a woman younger than 35 in good health. CDR3 region: CASSFISGGMAEAFF. CDR3 nucleotide sequence: TGTGCCAGCAGCTTCATATCAGGGGGCATGGCTGAAGCTTTCTTT.